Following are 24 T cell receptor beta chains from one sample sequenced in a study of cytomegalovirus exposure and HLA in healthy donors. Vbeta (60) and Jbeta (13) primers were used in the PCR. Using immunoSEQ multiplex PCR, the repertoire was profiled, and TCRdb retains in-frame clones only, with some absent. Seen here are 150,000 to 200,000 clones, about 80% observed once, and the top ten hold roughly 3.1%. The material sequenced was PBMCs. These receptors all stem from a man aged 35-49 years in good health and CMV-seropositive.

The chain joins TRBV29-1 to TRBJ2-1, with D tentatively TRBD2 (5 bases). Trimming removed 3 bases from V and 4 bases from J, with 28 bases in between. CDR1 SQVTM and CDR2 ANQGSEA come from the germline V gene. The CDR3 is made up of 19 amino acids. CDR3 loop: CSVDPRRNLATRRYNEQFF. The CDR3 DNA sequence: TGCAGCGTTGATCCTCGGAGAAACCTAGCTACAAGAAGGTACAATGAGCAGTTCTTC.

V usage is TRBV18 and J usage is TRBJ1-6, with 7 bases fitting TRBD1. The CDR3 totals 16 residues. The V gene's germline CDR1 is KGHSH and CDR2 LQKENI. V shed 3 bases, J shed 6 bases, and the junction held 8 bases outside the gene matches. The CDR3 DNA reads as TGTGCCAGCTCACCCTGGGCGGGACAGCCTAATTCACCCCTCCACTTT. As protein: CASSPWAGQPNSPLHF.

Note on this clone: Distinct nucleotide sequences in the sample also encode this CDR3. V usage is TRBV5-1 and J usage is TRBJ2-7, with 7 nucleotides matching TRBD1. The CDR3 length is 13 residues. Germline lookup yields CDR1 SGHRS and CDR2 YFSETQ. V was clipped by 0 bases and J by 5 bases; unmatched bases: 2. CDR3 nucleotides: TGCGCCAGCAGCTTGGACAGGGGACACGAGCAGTACTTC. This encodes CASSLDRGHEQYF.

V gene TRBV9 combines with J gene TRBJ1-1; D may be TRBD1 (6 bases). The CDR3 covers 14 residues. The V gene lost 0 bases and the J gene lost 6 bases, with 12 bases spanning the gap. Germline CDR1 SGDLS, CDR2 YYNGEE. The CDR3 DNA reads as TGTGCCAGCAGCGTAGCGGGTCGGACAGCTGAAGCTTTCTTT. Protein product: CASSVAGRTAEAFF.

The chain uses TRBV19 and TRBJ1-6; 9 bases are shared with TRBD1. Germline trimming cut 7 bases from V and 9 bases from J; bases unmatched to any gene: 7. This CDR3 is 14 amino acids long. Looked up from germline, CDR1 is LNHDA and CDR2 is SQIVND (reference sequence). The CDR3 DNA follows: TGTGCCAGTAACAGGGGGCTGTTTGGTTCACCCCTCCACTTT. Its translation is CASNRGLFGSPLHF.

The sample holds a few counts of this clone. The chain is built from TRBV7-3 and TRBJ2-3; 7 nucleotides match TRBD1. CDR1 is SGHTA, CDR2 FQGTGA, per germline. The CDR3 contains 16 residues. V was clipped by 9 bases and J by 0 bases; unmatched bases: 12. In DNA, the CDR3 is TGTGCCAGTTCTCCAGGGGGTCGAGTGAGCACAGATACGCAGTATTTT. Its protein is CASSPGGRVSTDTQYF.

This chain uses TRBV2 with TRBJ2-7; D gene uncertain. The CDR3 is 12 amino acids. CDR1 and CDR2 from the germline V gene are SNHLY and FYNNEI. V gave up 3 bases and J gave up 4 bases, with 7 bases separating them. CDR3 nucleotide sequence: TGTGCCAGCAGTGATCAGGTTTACGAGCAGTACTTC. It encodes CASSDQVYEQYF.

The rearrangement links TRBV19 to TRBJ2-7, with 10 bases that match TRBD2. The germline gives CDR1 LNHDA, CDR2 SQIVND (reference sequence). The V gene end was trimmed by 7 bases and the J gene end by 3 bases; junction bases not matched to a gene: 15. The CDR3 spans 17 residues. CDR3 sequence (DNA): TGTGCCAGTAAAGGGCTAGCGGGGGCCTCTGACATCTACGAGCAGTACTTC. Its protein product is CASKGLAGASDIYEQYF.

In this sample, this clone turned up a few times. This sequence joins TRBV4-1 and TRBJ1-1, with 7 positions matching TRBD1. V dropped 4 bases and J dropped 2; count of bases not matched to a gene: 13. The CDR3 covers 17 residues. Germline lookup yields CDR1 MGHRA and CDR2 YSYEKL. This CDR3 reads CASSLIPTGTANTEAFF. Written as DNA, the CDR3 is TGCGCCAGCAGCCTAATCCCAACCGGGACAGCCAACACTGAAGCTTTCTTT.

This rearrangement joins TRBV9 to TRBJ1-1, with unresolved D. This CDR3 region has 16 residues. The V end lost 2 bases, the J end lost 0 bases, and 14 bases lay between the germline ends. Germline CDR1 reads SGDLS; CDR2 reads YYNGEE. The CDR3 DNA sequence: TGTGCCAGCAGCGTCGCTGAGGGCTTGGTGAACACTGAAGCTTTCTTT. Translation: CASSVAEGLVNTEAFF.

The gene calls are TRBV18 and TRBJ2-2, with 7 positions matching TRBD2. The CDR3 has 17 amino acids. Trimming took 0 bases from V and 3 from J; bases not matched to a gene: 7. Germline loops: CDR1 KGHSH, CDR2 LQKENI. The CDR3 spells CASSPPGGRGDTGELFF. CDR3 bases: TGTGCCAGCTCACCACCGGGCGGGAGAGGAGACACCGGGGAGCTGTTTTTT.

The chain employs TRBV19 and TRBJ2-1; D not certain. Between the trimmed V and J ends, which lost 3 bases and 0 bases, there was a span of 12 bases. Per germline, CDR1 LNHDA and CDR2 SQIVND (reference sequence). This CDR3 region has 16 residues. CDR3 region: CASSIAVAVSYNEQFF. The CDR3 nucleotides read TGTGCCAGTAGTATTGCGGTGGCAGTCTCCTACAATGAGCAGTTCTTC.

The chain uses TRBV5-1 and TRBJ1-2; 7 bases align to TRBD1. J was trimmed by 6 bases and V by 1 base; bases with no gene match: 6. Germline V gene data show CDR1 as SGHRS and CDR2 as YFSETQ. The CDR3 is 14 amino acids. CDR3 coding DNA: TGCGCCAGCAGCTTGCCGGGACAGATGGATGGCTACACCTTC. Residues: CASSLPGQMDGYTF.

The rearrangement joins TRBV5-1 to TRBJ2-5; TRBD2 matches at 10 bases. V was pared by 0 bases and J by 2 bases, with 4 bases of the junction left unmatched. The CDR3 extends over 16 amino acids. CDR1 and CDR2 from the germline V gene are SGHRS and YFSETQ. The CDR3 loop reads CASSLVLAGAQETQYF. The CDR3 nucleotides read TGCGCCAGCAGCTTGGTGCTAGCGGGGGCACAAGAGACCCAGTACTTC. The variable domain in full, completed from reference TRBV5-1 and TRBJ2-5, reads KAGVTQTPRYLIKTRGQQVTLSCSPISGHRSVSWYQQTPGQGLQFLFEYFSETQRNKGNFPGRFSGRQFSNSRSEMNVSTLELGDSALYLCASSLVLAGAQETQYFGPGTRLLVL.

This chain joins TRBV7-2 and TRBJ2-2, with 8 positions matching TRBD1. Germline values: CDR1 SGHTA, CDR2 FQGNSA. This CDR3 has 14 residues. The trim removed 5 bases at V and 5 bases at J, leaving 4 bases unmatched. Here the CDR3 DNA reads TGTGCCAGCAGCCGGACAGGGTTGACCGGGGAGCTGTTTTTT. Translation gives CASSRTGLTGELFF.

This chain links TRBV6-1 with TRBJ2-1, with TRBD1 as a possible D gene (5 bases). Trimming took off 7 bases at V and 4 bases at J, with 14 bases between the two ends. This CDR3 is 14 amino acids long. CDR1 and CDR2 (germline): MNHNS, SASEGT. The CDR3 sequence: CASIPTGNYNEQFF. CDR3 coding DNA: TGTGCCAGCATCCCTACAGGAAATTACAATGAGCAGTTCTTC.

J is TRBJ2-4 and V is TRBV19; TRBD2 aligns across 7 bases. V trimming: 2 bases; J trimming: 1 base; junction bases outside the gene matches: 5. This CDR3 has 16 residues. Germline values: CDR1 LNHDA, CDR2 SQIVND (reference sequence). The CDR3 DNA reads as TGTGCCAGTAGTATACAGGTGGGGGGGGCCAAAAACATTCAGTACTTC. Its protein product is CASSIQVGGAKNIQYF.

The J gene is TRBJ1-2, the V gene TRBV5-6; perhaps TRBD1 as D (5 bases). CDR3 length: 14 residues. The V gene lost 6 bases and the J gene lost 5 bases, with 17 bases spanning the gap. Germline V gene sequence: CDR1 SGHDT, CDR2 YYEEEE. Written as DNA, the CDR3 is TGTGCCAGCACCCCCCGAGACAGAGAATATGGCTACACCTTC. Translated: CASTPRDREYGYTF.

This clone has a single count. The CDR3, as DNA: TGCGCCAGCAGCCCCGGACAGGGGGGGGCCAAAAACATTCAGTACTTC. Its protein is CASSPGQGGAKNIQYF. The chain uses TRBV5-1 and TRBJ2-4, with 10 nucleotides matching TRBD1. Trimming at V came to 4 bases and at J to 1 base, leaving 5 bases not matched to a gene. This CDR3 region has 16 residues. Germline CDR1 SGHRS, CDR2 YFSETQ.

CDR3 bases: TGTGCCAGCAGCTTAGCGGGAGCCCAGGACGAGCAGTACTTC. Amino acids: CASSLAGAQDEQYF. The V call is TRBV7-9, the J call TRBJ2-7; a possible D gene is TRBD2 (5 bases). The CDR3 length is 14 residues. V shed 0 bases and J shed 5 bases, with 11 bases lying between them. Germline lookup yields CDR1 SEHNR and CDR2 FQNEAQ (reference sequence).

CDR3 DNA: TGTGCCATTTCTAGCGGGAGGACCCACACCGGGGAGCTGTTTTTT. Protein sequence: CAISSGRTHTGELFF. The V gene is TRBV30, the J gene TRBJ2-2, with 11 bases matching TRBD2. Trimming cost V 8 bases and J 3 bases; bases outside gene matches: 8. In germline, CDR1 is GTSNPN, CDR2 SVGIG (reference sequence). This CDR3 region has 15 residues.

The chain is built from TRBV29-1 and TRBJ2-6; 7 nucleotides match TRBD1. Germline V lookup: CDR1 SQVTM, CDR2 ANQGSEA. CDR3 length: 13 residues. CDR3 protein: CLAGGSGANVLTF. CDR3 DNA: TGCCTTGCAGGGGGCTCTGGGGCCAACGTCCTGACTTTC.

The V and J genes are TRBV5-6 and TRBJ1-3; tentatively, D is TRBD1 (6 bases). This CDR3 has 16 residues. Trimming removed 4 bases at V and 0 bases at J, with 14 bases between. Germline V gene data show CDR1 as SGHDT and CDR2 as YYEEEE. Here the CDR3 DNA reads TGTGCCAGCAGCCGCCGGGACATACACTCTGGAAACACCATATATTTT. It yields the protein CASSRRDIHSGNTIYF.

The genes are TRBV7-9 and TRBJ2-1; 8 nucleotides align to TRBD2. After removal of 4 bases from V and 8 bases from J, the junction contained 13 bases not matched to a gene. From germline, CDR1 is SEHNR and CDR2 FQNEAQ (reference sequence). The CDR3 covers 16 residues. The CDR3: CASSSTAGTRSDEQFF. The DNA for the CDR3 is TGTGCCAGCAGCTCCACCGCCGGGACTAGAAGTGATGAGCAGTTCTTC.